What follows are 25 T cell receptor beta chains derived from one specimen sequenced in a study of CD8 T cells in Susac syndrome. Random hexamers primed reverse transcription of 0.5 to 1 ug RNA. MiXCR, run by TCRdb on the immunoSEQ multiplex PCR reads, gives a single entry per CDR3 protein. The sample shows approximately 80,000 distinct CDR3 sequences, roughly 95% of them seen only once. Sequencing used CD8+ T cells from PBMCs. These receptors came from a human donor with Susac syndrome.

The chain combines TRBV9 with TRBJ2-2, with TRBD2 identical over 8 bases. Germline trimming cut 7 bases from V and 1 base from J; bases unmatched to any gene: 12. The CDR3 runs to 17 residues. Germline V gives CDR1 SGDLS, CDR2 YYNGEE. CDR3 in DNA: TGTGCCAGCTCCCACGGTCCAAGCGGGGGGAACACCGGGGAGCTGTTTTTT. It yields the protein CASSHGPSGGNTGELFF.

J is TRBJ2-1 and V is TRBV7-2; no definite D call. The germline V and J ends were trimmed by 1 base and 8 bases, with 6 bases remaining between them. The CDR3 spans 12 residues. Germline-derived CDR1 and CDR2 are SGHTA and FQGNSA. DNA for the CDR3: TGTGCCAGCAGCTTAGTCGCCCATGAGCAGTTCTTC. Translating gives CASSLVAHEQFF.

The V and J genes are TRBV5-1 and TRBJ2-1; 8 bases map to TRBD1. CDR3 length: 13 amino acids. Germline loops: CDR1 SGHRS, CDR2 YFSETQ. The V gene end was trimmed by 4 bases and the J gene end by 6 bases; junction bases not matched to a gene: 3. The CDR3 DNA is TGCGCCAGCAGCCGAGGACAGGGCAATGAGCAGTTCTTC. Protein product: CASSRGQGNEQFF. Supplemented by reference TRBV5-1 and TRBJ2-1, the full variable domain reads KAGVTQTPRYLIKTRGQQVTLSCSPISGHRSVSWYQQTPGQGLQFLFEYFSETQRNKGNFPGRFSGRQFSNSRSEMNVSTLELGDSALYLCASSRGQGNEQFFGPGTRLTVL.

The genes are TRBV29-1 and TRBJ2-7, with TRBD2 as a possible D gene (6 bases). The V gene lost 5 bases and the J gene lost 4 bases, with 18 bases spanning the gap. This CDR3 has 14 residues. CDR1 is SQVTM and CDR2 is ANQGSEA in the germline V gene. This CDR3 is CSVLWDRREYEQYF. CDR3 nucleotides: TGCAGCGTTTTGTGGGACCGGAGGGAATACGAGCAGTACTTC.

This clonotype came up once. This rearrangement joins TRBV20-1 to TRBJ1-1; D may be TRBD1 (5 bases). CDR3 length equals 18 residues. V dropped 0 bases and J dropped 2 bases, with 22 bases sitting between them. The germline gives CDR1 DFQATT, CDR2 SNEGSKA (reference sequence). The CDR3: CSARDSRLVNRLNTEAFF. DNA of the CDR3: TGCAGTGCTAGAGATTCGAGGTTAGTGAACAGGCTCAACACTGAAGCTTTCTTT.

The chain employs TRBV11-2 and TRBJ2-1; 8 positions match TRBD2. The V and J ends lost 3 bases and 7 bases, in that order; junction bases with no gene match: 5. CDR1 is SGHAT, CDR2 FQNNGV, per germline. CDR3 length equals 14 residues. DNA for the CDR3: TGTGCCAGCAGCTTCGGGGGGGGCATGAATGAGCAGTTCTTC. Translating it yields CASSFGGGMNEQFF.

The J gene is TRBJ2-3, the V gene TRBV14, with a tentative D call TRBD1 (6 bases). The CDR3 is made up of 16 amino acids. Germline V gene data show CDR1 as SGHDN and CDR2 as FVKESK. V was shortened by 4 bases and J by 11 bases, with 25 bases between the two germline ends. CDR3 bases: TGTGCCAGCAGCCCTAAGCCCCAATACAGGGTATCCGAGCAGTATTTT. It encodes CASSPKPQYRVSEQYF.

In this sample, this clonotype turned up once. The chain links TRBV5-6 to TRBJ1-6; 7 bases line up with TRBD1. J gave up 4 bases and V 1 base, and 5 bases lay outside the gene matches. Germline V gene lookup returns CDR1 SGHDT and CDR2 YYEEEE. This CDR3 contains 16 residues. CDR3 DNA sequence: TGTGCCAGCAGCTTGCTAGGGACAGTATATAATTCACCCCTCCACTTT. Translated, it gives CASSLLGTVYNSPLHF.

The chain recombines TRBV9 with TRBJ2-2; 8 nucleotides match TRBD2. Germline CDR1 and CDR2: SGDLS and YYNGEE. Trimming cost V 4 bases and J 5 bases; bases outside gene matches: 4. The CDR3 loop spans 14 amino acids. This chain's CDR3 is CASSRGGETGELFF. CDR3 coding DNA: TGTGCCAGCAGCCGGGGGGGCGAAACCGGGGAGCTGTTTTTT.

This clonotype was picked up one time. The chain is built from TRBV15 and TRBJ2-2, with a weak D call TRBD1 (5 bases). The CDR3 has 15 residues. From germline, CDR1 is LNHNV and CDR2 YYDKDF (reference sequence). V was shortened by 1 base and J by 1 base, with 7 bases between the two germline ends. In nucleotides, the CDR3 is TGTGCCACCAGCAGAGTCCAGGGGAACACCGGGGAGCTGTTTTTT. Its protein product is CATSRVQGNTGELFF.

This chain uses TRBV6-5 with TRBJ2-2; D not resolved. CDR1 is MNHEY and CDR2 is SVGAGI in the germline V gene. The CDR3 sequence is 13 residues long. V dropped 2 bases and J dropped 5 bases, with 6 bases sitting between them. The CDR3 bases are TGTGCCAGCAGTTACAGGGAAACCGGGGAGCTGTTTTTT. Protein sequence: CASSYRETGELFF.

V is TRBV5-1 and J is TRBJ2-5, with a possible D match to TRBD2 (6 bases). This CDR3 region has 13 residues. V was pared by 3 bases and J by 6 bases, with 12 bases between. The germline V gene has CDR1 SGHRS and CDR2 YFSETQ. In nucleotides, the CDR3 is TGCGCCAGCAGCTCCGGGGGTAAGAAGACCCAGTACTTC. It translates to CASSSGGKKTQYF.

The genes are TRBV12-3 or TRBV12-4 and TRBJ2-5; 7 bases match TRBD1. V lost 4 bases and J lost 4; bases outside the gene matches: 9. CDR3 length: 15 amino acids. CDR3 amino acids: CASSSHRGVSETQYF. In nucleotides, the CDR3 is TGTGCCAGCAGTTCCCACAGGGGTGTGTCAGAGACCCAGTACTTC.

This chain joins TRBV9 and TRBJ2-7, with TRBD2 identical over 8 bases. Per germline, CDR1 SGDLS and CDR2 YYNGEE. Trimming cost V 0 bases and J 5 bases; bases outside gene matches: 7. The CDR3 spans 15 residues. CDR3: CASSVGSGGQNEQYF. The CDR3, as DNA: TGTGCCAGCAGCGTAGGTTCGGGGGGGCAGAACGAGCAGTACTTC.

The rearrangement joins TRBV12-3 or TRBV12-4 to TRBJ2-1, with D tentatively TRBD2 (5 bases). Between the trimmed V and J ends, which lost 8 bases and 3 bases, there was a span of 11 bases. CDR3 length equals 13 residues. CDR3 loop: CASGLAGYNEQFF. The CDR3 coding sequence is TGTGCCAGCGGGCTAGCTGGCTACAATGAGCAGTTCTTC.

The rearrangement joins TRBV12-3 or TRBV12-4 to TRBJ1-5; D is unclear. The V end lost 9 bases, the J end lost 9 bases, and 6 bases lay between the germline ends. This CDR3 region has 9 residues. The CDR3: CASGWPQHF. CDR3 bases: TGTGCCAGTGGGTGGCCCCAGCATTTT.

The J gene is TRBJ1-2, the V gene TRBV27; D gene ambiguous. Germline CDR1 reads MNHEY; CDR2 reads SMNVEV (reference sequence). The CDR3 length is 11 residues. The germline V and J ends were trimmed by 4 bases and 13 bases, with 13 bases remaining between them. The CDR3: CASSSPVGCTF. The CDR3 nucleotides read TGTGCCAGCAGTTCGCCAGTGGGATGCACCTTC.

Points on this clonotype: Mismatch with germline at one junction end may stem from a read error. V and J are TRBV9 and TRBJ2-1; 7 positions match TRBD1. Germline assignment: CDR1 SGDLS and CDR2 YYNGEE. The CDR3 covers 10 residues. CDR3 DNA sequence: TGTGCCAGCGGAGACAGGGAGCAGCTCTTC. Translation gives CASGDREQLF.

The chain carries TRBV6-5 and TRBJ1-4; D is uncertain. The length of the CDR3 is 14 residues. Germline V gives CDR1 MNHEY, CDR2 SVGAGI. V lost 4 bases and J 7 bases, leaving 13 bases between the germline ends. The CDR3 coding sequence is TGTGCCAGCAGTTCTCGACTAAGGAGTGAAAAACTGTTTTTT. As protein: CASSSRLRSEKLFF.

The rearrangement joins TRBV9 to TRBJ2-2, with D perhaps assigned TRBD1 or TRBD2 (6 bases each). The length of the CDR3 is 15 residues. In germline, CDR1 is SGDLS, CDR2 YYNGEE. The germline V and J ends were trimmed by 3 bases and 6 bases, with 15 bases remaining between them. Here the CDR3 reads CASSEIGGSAGELFF. The CDR3 region has the DNA TGTGCCAGCAGCGAGATAGGGGGGTCGGCCGGGGAGCTGTTTTTT. Together with reference TRBV9 and TRBJ2-2, the CDR3 gives the full variable domain: DSGVTQTPKHLITATGQRVTLRCSPRSGDLSVYWYQQSLDQGLQFLIQYYNGEERAKGNILERFSAQQFPDLHSELNLSSLELGDSALYFCASSEIGGSAGELFFGEGSRLTVL.

This clonotype was observed once. V is TRBV29-1 and J is TRBJ1-1, with 9 bases aligning to TRBD1. Germline V gene data show CDR1 as SQVTM and CDR2 as ANQGSEA. V lost 7 bases to trimming and J lost 6 bases; unmatched junction nucleotides: 6. The CDR3 extends over 12 amino acids. The CDR3 DNA is TGCAGCGCATCGGGACAGGGACCTGAAGCTTTCTTT. Amino acid sequence: CSASGQGPEAFF.

The chain joins TRBV25-1 to TRBJ1-6; 7 bases fit TRBD1. This CDR3 is 14 amino acids long. The germline V gene has CDR1 MGHDK and CDR2 SYGVNS. V trimming: 6 bases; J trimming: 4 bases; junction bases outside the gene matches: 3. The CDR3 DNA reads TGTGCCAGCAGCTCGACAGGGTATAATTCACCCCTCCACTTT. Protein: CASSSTGYNSPLHF.

This chain uses TRBV29-1 with TRBJ1-2; D possibly corresponds to TRBD1 (6 bases). CDR1 is SQVTM, CDR2 ANQGSEA, per germline. The germline V and J ends were trimmed by 3 bases and 10 bases, with 15 bases remaining between them. The CDR3 has 12 amino acids. The CDR3 loop is CSVEDRGGVYTF. As DNA, the CDR3 is TGCAGCGTTGAGGACAGAGGAGGAGTCTACACCTTC.

This chain uses TRBV9 with TRBJ1-4; maybe TRBD1 (6 bases). The CDR3 extends over 14 amino acids. The V gene's germline CDR1 is SGDLS and CDR2 YYNGEE. The germline V and J ends were trimmed by 3 bases and 4 bases, with 10 bases remaining between them. In DNA form, the CDR3 reads TGTGCCAGCAGCGCGGGGGGGCGTAATGAAAAACTGTTTTTT. This gives the protein CASSAGGRNEKLFF.

The rearrangement uses TRBV5-4 and TRBJ2-3, with D unclear. Trimming left V 2 bases short and J 2 bases short, with 0 bases between. Germline assignment: CDR1 SGHNT and CDR2 YYREEE (reference sequence). The CDR3 covers 11 residues. CDR3 sequence reads: CASSFTDTQYF. In DNA, the CDR3 is TGTGCCAGCAGCTTCACAGATACGCAGTATTTT. The variable domain in full, with the rest retrieved from reference TRBV5-4 and TRBJ2-3, is ETGVTQSPTHLIKTRGQQVTLRCSSQSGHNTVSWYQQALGQGPQFIFQYYREEENGRGNFPPRFSGLQFPNYSSELNVNALELDDSALYLCASSFTDTQYFGPGTRLTVL.